This T cell receptor beta chain is drawn from a study of T cells in Graves' hyperthyroidism and ophthalmopathy. CDR3 size: 16 residues. Germline V gene lookup returns CDR1 MRHNA and CDR2 SNTAGT. V was shortened by 4 bases and J by 0 bases, with 15 bases between the two germline ends. Study conclusions and caveats: Ophthalmopathy, as predicted by the model, came a median 6.5 months after the prediction. Most clonotypes expanded in thyroid above 0.001 were likewise present in blood.

Regions amplified from RNA transcripts were the TCR beta CDR3 regions. During a first-round RT-PCR of the TCR CDR3, the HTBI primer set was used. TCRdb passed the multiplex PCR reads through MiXCR, listing each CDR3 protein once. The sample lists hundreds of thousands of distinct CDR3 sequences, 14% to 15% occurring once. The table lists this clonotype with many counts. The antigen is undetermined. Each ophthalmopathy patient scored at least 3 on the Clinical Activity Score and at least 4 on NOSPECS grade, with duration under 3 months. Each diagnosis drew on symptoms, thyroxine, TRAb, thyroid ultrasound and orbital computed tomography findings.

This rearrangement joins TRBV6-4 to TRBJ1-2; D is perhaps TRBD1 (6 bases). The sample was blood. This sequence was found in a woman aged 40 to 50 with Graves' ophthalmopathy. CDR3 protein: CASSGLRDTPNYGYTF. As DNA, the CDR3 is TGTGCCAGCAGTGGACTCCGGGACACCCCTAACTATGGCTACACCTTC.